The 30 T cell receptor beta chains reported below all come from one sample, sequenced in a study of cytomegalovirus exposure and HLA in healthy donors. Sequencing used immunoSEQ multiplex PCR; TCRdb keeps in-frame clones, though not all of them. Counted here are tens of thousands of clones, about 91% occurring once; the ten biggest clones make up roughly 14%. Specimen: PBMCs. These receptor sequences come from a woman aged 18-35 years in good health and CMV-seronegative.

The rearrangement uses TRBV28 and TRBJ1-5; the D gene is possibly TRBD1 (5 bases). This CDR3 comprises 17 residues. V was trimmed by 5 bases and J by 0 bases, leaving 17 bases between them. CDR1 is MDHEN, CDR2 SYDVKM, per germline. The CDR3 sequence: CASSPGHIPVSNQPQHF. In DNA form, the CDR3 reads TGTGCCAGCAGTCCTGGACATATTCCCGTTAGCAATCAGCCCCAGCATTTT.

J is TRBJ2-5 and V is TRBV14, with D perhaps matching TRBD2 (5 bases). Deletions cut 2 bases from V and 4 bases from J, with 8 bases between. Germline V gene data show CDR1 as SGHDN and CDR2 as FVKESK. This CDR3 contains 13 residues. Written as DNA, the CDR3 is TGTGCCAGCAGCCAACCAGGAGGAGAGACCCAGTACTTC. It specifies CASSQPGGETQYF.

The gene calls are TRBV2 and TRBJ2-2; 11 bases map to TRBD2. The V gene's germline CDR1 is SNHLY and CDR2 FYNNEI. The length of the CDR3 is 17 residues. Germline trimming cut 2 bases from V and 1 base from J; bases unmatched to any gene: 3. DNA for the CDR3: TGTGCCAGCAGTGAACGAGGACTAGCGGGGAACACCGGGGAGCTGTTTTTT. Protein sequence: CASSERGLAGNTGELFF.

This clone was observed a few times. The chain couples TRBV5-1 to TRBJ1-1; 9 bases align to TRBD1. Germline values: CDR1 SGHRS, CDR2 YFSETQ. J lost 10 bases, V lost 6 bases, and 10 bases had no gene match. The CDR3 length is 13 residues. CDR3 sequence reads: CASTRDRAGGAFF. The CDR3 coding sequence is TGCGCCAGCACCCGGGACAGGGCTGGGGGAGCTTTCTTT.

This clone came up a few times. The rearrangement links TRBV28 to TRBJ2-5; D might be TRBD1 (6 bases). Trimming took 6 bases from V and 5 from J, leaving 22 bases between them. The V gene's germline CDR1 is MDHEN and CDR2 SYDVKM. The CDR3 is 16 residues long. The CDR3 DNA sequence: TGTGCCAGCAGGTCGGGACAATCCTCCCTCGACGAGACCCAGTACTTC. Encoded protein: CASRSGQSSLDETQYF.

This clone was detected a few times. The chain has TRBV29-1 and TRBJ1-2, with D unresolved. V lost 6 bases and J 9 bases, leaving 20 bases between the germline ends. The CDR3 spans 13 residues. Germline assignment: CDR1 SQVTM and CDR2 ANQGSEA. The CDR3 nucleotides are TGCAGCGTAGGTTCGATCGTTGGGAGTAGCTACACCTTC. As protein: CSVGSIVGSSYTF.

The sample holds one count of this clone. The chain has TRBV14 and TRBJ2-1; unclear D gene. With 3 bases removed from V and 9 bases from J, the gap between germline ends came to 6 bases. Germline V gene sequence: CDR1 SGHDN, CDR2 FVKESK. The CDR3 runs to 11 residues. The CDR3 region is CASSQGPEQFF. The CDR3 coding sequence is TGTGCCAGCAGCCAGGGCCCTGAGCAGTTCTTC.

CDR3 protein: CASNPDYTGELFF. CDR3 DNA: TGTGCCAGCAACCCAGATTACACCGGGGAGCTGTTTTTT. The V gene is TRBV5-6, the J gene TRBJ2-2; D gene uncertain. CDR1 and CDR2 from the germline V gene are SGHDT and YYEEEE. Trimming pared 6 bases from V and 3 bases from J, leaving 9 bases between. There are 13 residues in the CDR3. The full variable domain, in which reference TRBV5-6 and TRBJ2-2 provide the parts outside the CDR3, is DAGVTQSPTHLIKTRGQQVTLRCSPKSGHDTVSWYQQALGQGPQFIFQYYEEEERQRGNFPDRFSGHQFPNYSSELNVNALLLGDSALYLCASNPDYTGELFFGEGSRLTVL.

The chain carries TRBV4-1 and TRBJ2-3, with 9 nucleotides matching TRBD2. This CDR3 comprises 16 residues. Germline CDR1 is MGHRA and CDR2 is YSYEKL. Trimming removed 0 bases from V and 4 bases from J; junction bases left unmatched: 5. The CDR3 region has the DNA TGCGCCAGCAGCCAAGAATCGGCGGGAGGGCCAGATACGCAGTATTTT. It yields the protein CASSQESAGGPDTQYF.

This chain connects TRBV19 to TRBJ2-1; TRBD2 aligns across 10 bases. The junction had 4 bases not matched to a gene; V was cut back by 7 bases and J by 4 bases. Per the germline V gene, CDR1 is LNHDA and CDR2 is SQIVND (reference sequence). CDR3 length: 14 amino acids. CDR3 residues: CASTLAGVYNEQFF. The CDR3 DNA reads TGTGCCAGTACGCTAGCGGGGGTTTACAATGAGCAGTTCTTC.

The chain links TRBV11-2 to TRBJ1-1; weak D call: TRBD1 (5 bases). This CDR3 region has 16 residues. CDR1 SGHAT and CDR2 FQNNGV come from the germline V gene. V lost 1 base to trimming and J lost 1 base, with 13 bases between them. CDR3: CASSLGSRQKNTEAFF. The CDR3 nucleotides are TGTGCCAGCAGCTTAGGTTCTAGACAGAAGAACACTGAAGCTTTCTTT.

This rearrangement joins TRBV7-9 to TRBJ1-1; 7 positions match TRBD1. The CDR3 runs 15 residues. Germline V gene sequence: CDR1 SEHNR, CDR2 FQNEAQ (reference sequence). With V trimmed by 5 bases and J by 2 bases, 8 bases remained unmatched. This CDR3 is CASSRDRTGNTEAFF. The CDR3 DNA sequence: TGTGCCAGCAGCCGGGACAGAACGGGAAACACTGAAGCTTTCTTT. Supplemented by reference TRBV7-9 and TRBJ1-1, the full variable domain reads DTGVSQNPRHKITKRGQNVTFRCDPISEHNRLYWYRQTLGQGPEFLTYFQNEAQLEKSRLLSDRFSAERPKGSFSTLEIQRTEQGDSAMYLCASSRDRTGNTEAFFGQGTRLTVV.

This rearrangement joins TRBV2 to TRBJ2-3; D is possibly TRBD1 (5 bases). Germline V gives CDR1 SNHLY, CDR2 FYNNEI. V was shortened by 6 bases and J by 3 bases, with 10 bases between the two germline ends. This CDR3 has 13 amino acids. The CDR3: CASRTGRTDTQYF. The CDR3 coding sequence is TGTGCCAGCAGAACAGGAAGAACAGATACGCAGTATTTT.

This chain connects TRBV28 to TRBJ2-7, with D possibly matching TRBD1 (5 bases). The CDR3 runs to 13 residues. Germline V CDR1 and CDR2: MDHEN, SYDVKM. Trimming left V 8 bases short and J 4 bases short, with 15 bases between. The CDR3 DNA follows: TGTGCCAGCGGAAGGACACACATATACGAGCAGTACTTC. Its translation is CASGRTHIYEQYF.

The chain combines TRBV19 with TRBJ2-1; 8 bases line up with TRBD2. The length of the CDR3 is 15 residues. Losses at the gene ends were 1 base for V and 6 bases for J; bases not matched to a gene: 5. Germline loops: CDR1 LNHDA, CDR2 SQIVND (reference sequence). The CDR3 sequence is CASSIGGGGSNEQFF. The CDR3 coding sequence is TGTGCCAGTAGTATAGGGGGCGGGGGGAGCAATGAGCAGTTCTTC. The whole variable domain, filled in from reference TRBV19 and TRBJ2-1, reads DGGITQSPKYLFRKEGQNVTLSCEQNLNHDAMYWYRQDPGQGLRLIYYSQIVNDFQKGDIAEGYSVSREKKESFPLTVTSAQKNPTAFYLCASSIGGGGSNEQFFGPGTRLTVL.

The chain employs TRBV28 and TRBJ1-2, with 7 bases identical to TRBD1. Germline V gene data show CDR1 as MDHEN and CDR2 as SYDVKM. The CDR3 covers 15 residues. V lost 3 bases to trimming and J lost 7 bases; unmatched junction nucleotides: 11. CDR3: CASSFSKGGASGYTF. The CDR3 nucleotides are TGTGCCAGCAGTTTTTCCAAAGGGGGCGCGAGTGGCTACACCTTC.

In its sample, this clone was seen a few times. CDR3 in amino acids: CASSIQGAYEQYF. As DNA, the CDR3 is TGTGCCAGTAGTATCCAGGGGGCTTACGAGCAGTACTTC. The V and J genes are TRBV19 and TRBJ2-7, with TRBD1 identical over 8 bases. The germline V gene has CDR1 LNHDA and CDR2 SQIVND (reference sequence). V shed 3 bases, J shed 4 bases, and the junction held 2 bases outside the gene matches. The CDR3 totals 13 residues.

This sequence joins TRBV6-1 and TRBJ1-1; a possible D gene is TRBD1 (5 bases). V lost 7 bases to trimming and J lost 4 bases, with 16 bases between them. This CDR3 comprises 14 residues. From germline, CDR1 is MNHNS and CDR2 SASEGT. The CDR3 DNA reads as TGTGCCAGCACCCTAGACAGAACACCCACTGAAGCTTTCTTT. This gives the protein CASTLDRTPTEAFF.

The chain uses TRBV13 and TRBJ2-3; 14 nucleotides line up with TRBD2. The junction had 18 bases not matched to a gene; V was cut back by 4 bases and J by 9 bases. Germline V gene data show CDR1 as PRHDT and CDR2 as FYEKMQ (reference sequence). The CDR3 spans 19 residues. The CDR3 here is CASSSIKTTSGGAVRTQYF. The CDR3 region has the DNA TGTGCCAGCAGCTCCATAAAAACGACTAGCGGGGGGGCGGTGAGAACGCAGTATTTT.

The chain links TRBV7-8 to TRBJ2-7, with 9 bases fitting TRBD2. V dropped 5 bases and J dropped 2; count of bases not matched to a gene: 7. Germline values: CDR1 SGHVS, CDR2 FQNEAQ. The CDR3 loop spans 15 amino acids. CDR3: CASSTWTSVAYEQYF. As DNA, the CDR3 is TGTGCCAGCAGCACCTGGACTAGCGTCGCCTACGAGCAGTACTTC. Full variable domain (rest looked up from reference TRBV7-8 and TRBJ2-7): GAGVSQSPRYKVAKRGQDVALRCDPISGHVSLFWYQQALGQGPEFLTYFQNEAQLDKSGLPSDRFFAERPEGSVSTLKIQRTQQEDSAVYLCASSTWTSVAYEQYFGPGTRLTVT.

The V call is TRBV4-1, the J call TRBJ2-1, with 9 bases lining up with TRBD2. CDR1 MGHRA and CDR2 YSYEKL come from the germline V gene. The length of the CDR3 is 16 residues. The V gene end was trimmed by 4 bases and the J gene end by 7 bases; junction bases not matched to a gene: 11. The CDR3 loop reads CASSLYTGTSLNEQFF. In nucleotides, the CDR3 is TGCGCCAGCAGCCTCTACACCGGGACTAGCTTAAATGAGCAGTTCTTC.

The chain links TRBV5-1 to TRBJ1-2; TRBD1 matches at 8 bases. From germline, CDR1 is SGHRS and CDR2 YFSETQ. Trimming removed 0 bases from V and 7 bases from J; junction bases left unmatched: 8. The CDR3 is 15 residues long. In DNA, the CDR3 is TGCGCCAGCAGCTTGGAGGCAGGGGGCTACGGTGGCTACACCTTC. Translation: CASSLEAGGYGGYTF.

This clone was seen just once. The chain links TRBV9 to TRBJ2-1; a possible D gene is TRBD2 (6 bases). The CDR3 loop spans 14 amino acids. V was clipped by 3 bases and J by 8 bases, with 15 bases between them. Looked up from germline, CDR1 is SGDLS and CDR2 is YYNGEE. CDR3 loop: CASSAGAGGDEQFF. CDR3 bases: TGTGCCAGCAGCGCTGGGGCCGGGGGAGATGAGCAGTTCTTC.

The DNA for the CDR3 is TGTGCCAGCAGCGTAGCGCCCGGGACTGCAAATGAGCAGTTCTTC. Amino acids: CASSVAPGTANEQFF. This chain joins TRBV9 and TRBJ2-1; D might be TRBD2 (6 bases). Trimming pared 0 bases from V and 7 bases from J, leaving 14 bases between. Per germline, CDR1 SGDLS and CDR2 YYNGEE. This CDR3 is built from 15 residues.

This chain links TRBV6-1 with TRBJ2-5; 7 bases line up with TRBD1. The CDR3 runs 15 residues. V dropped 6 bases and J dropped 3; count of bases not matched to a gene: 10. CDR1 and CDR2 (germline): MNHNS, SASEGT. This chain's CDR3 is CASSGSAQGEETQYF. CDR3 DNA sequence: TGTGCCAGCAGCGGAAGCGCTCAGGGGGAAGAGACCCAGTACTTC.

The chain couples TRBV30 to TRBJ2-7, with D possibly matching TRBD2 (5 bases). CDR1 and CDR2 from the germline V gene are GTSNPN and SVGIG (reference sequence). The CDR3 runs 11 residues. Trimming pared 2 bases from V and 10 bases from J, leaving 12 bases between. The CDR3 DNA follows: TGTGCCTGGAGTCAGGCGGAGGCACAGTACTTC. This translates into CAWSQAEAQYF.

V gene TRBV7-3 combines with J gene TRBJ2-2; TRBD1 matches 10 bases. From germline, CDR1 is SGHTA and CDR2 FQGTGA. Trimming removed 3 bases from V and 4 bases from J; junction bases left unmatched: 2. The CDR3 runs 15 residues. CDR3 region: CASSLGQGRTGELFF. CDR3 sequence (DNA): TGTGCCAGCAGCTTGGGACAGGGGCGCACCGGGGAGCTGTTTTTT.

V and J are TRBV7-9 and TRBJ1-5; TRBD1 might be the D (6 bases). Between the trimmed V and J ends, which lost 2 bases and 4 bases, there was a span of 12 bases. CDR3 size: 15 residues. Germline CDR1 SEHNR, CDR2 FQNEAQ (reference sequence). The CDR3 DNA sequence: TGTGCCAGCAGCTTATCTGGGGGCTTAAATCAGCCCCAGCATTTT. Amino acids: CASSLSGGLNQPQHF. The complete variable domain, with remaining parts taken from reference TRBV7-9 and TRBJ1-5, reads DTGVSQNPRHKITKRGQNVTFRCDPISEHNRLYWYRQTLGQGPEFLTYFQNEAQLEKSRLLSDRFSAERPKGSFSTLEIQRTEQGDSAMYLCASSLSGGLNQPQHFGDGTRLSIL.

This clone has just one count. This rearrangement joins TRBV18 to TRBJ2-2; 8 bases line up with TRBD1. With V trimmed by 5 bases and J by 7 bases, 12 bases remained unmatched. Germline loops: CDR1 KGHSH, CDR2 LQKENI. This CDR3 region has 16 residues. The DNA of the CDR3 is TGTGCCAGCTCAGCGACCGGGACAGGAAATTTCGGGGAGCTGTTTTTT. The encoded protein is CASSATGTGNFGELFF. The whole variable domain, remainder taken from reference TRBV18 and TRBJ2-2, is NAGVMQNPRHLVRRRGQEARLRCSPMKGHSHVYWYRQLPEEGLKFMVYLQKENIIDESGMPKERFSAEFPKEGPSILRIQQVVRGDSAAYFCASSATGTGNFGELFFGEGSRLTVL.

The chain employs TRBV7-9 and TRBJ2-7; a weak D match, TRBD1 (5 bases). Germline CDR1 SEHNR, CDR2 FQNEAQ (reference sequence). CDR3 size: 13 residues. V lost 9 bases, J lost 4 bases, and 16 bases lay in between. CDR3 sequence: CASTQGGWYEQYF. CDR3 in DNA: TGTGCCAGTACTCAGGGTGGTTGGTACGAGCAGTACTTC. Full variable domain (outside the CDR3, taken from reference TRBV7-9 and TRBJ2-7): DTGVSQNPRHKITKRGQNVTFRCDPISEHNRLYWYRQTLGQGPEFLTYFQNEAQLEKSRLLSDRFSAERPKGSFSTLEIQRTEQGDSAMYLCASTQGGWYEQYFGPGTRLTVT.